This passage covers 3 T cell receptor beta chains from one sample sequenced in a study of shared clonotypes between healthy human individuals. Libraries were prepared by immunoSEQ multiplex PCR; TCRdb keeps only in-frame clonotypes and omits some of them. The sample has about 580,000 clones; about 98% are singletons. Naive CD8 cells comprised CD45RO-negative, CCR7-positively selected cells, excluding terminally differentiated effector memory CD45RA+ cells. Specimen: naive CD8+ T cells sorted from blood. The receptors originated from a man aged 25 to 40 in good health.

CDR3 protein: CASSFGTSGRPDTQYF. Here the CDR3 DNA reads TGTGCCAGCAGCTTCGGGACTAGCGGGAGGCCAGATACGCAGTATTTT. The chain uses TRBV5-4 and TRBJ2-3; TRBD2 agrees at 15 bases. The CDR3 covers 16 residues. After removal of 2 bases from V and 4 bases from J, the junction contained 2 bases not matched to a gene. Germline loops: CDR1 SGHNT, CDR2 YYREEE (reference sequence).

The chain carries TRBV4-1 and TRBJ2-1; possible D gene TRBD2, 6 bases. This CDR3 has 16 amino acids. The germline gives CDR1 MGHRA, CDR2 YSYEKL. Trimming removed 0 bases from V and 5 bases from J, with 14 bases in between. CDR3 in amino acids: CASSQEPPPGDNEQFF. The CDR3 DNA reads as TGCGCCAGCAGCCAAGAACCCCCCCCGGGGGACAATGAGCAGTTCTTC.

CDR3 coding DNA: TGTGCCAGCAGCGACGAGCCGTCTGGAAACACCATATATTTT. It codes for CASSDEPSGNTIYF. This chain joins TRBV7-8 and TRBJ1-3, with D uncertain. CDR1 is SGHVS and CDR2 is FQNEAQ in the germline V gene. V was pared by 5 bases and J by 1 base, with 9 bases between. The CDR3 totals 14 residues.